This TCR beta chain is from a study of early T cells in non-severe SARS-CoV-2 infection. In this sample, this clonotype turned up many times. With 0 bases removed from V and 5 bases from J, the gap between germline ends came to 10 bases. This CDR3 contains 14 residues. The germline V gene encodes CDR1 MNHEY and CDR2 SVGAGI. TCRdb itself ran the 5' RACE reads through MiXCR, one entry per CDR3 protein. Among about 69,000 distinct CDR3 sequences listed, 3.5% to 6% were seen once. Sequencing used whole blood, obtained at baseline. The rearrangement uses TRBV6-5 and TRBJ1-1, with D perhaps TRBD1 (5 bases). This clonotype was sampled from an adult who was a healthcare worker with PCR-confirmed SARS-CoV-2 infection or an uninfected control (not recorded which). The donor label of this sample is uncertain. The CDR3 nucleotides read TGTGCCAGCAGTTACTCTGCGGGGGAGACTGAAGCTTTCTTT. Residues: CASSYSAGETEAFF.